This TCR beta chain is drawn from a study of Ad26.COV2.S vaccination and SARS-CoV-2 variants. Study background: Participants got Ad26.COV2.S intramuscularly, once or twice 56 days apart.

For this clone: The antigen remains undetermined.

The germline CDR1 and CDR2 sequences are SGHTA and FQGNSA. Deletions cut 4 bases from V and 2 bases from J, with 6 bases between. The length of the CDR3 is 12 residues. Some clones are missing from TCRdb's copy, which holds only in-frame ones; the method was immunoSEQ multiplex PCR. Of approximately 300,000 clones detected, about 85% appear once; the ten largest clones hold 2% to 2.5%. Treatment denoted: roughly 20 received Ad26.COV2.S at low or high dose, single or two shots; five or six received placebo; per-sample allocation not given. Sampling took place 63 days after the first vaccine or placebo injection. Broader study findings: Vaccinees and placebo recipients showed similar non-spike TCR breadth.

The chain has TRBV7-2 and TRBJ2-7; D is possibly TRBD1 (5 bases). The sample here was peripheral blood, taken in a trial of Ad26.COV2.S vaccine versus placebo. This TCR was recovered from a person aged 18 to 65 who received the Ad26.COV2.S COVID-19 vaccine or a placebo. The CDR3 DNA follows: TGTGCCAGCAGCTCGGACACCTACGAGCAGTACTTC. Translated, it gives CASSSDTYEQYF.